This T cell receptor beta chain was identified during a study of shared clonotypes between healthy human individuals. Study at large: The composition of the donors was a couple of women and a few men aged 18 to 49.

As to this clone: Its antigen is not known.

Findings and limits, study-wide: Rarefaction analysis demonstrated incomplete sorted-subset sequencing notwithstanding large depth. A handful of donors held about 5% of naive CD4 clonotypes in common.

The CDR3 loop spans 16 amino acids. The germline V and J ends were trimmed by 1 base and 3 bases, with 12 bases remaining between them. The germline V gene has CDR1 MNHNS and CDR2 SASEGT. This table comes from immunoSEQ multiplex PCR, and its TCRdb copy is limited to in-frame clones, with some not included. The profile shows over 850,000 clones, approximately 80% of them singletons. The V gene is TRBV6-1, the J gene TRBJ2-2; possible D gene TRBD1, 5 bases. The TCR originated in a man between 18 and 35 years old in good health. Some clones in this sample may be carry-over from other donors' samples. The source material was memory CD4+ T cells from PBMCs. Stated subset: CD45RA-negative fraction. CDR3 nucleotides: TGTGCCAGCAGTGAAGTTAAGGACACCTACACCGGGGAGCTGTTTTTT. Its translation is CASSEVKDTYTGELFF.